The entry below describes one T cell receptor (beta chain). The record originates from a study of blood T cell repertoires in COVID-19. With 4 bases clipped from V and 1 base from J, the junction kept 3 bases outside the gene matches. In germline, CDR1 is LNHDA, CDR2 SQIVND (reference sequence). The CDR3 length is 15 residues. Sequenced by immunoSEQ multiplex PCR; TCRdb stores in-frame clones only, minus some. Found here are approximately 240,000 clones, approximately 86% of them singletons; the top ten hold 1.3%. The sequence was collected from a woman aged 25 to 39 with COVID-19, enrolled during active disease. The chain employs TRBV19 and TRBJ1-1, with 10 bases aligning to TRBD1. Material for sequencing was peripheral blood. Here the CDR3 DNA reads TGTGCCAGTAGTAGGAGACAGGGGGCGAACACTGAAGCTTTCTTT. Amino acids: CASSRRQGANTEAFF.